The rows below give T cell receptor beta chains drawn from one sample of a study of TIL therapy for anti-PD-1-resistant metastatic lung cancer. TCRdb's copy holds only in-frame clones and misses some; the assay was immunoSEQ multiplex PCR. The data show 45,000 to 60,000 clones, 79% seen once. Sample: blood, taken at baseline. Receptors were obtained from a woman aged 30 to 85 with non-small cell lung cancer. Both conserved end residues are part of each CDR3. Each record gives: V gene, clone size, J gene, CDR3 protein. Clone size is stated in some rows and not others, as once, few, many or a class when expanded.

v_call: TRBV25-1; clone_size: NA; j_call: TRBJ2-3; cdr3_aa: CASAVEGTQYF
v_call: TRBV2; clone_size: once; j_call: TRBJ1-1; cdr3_aa: CASSVRDVAFF
v_call: TRBV5-6; clone_size: NA; j_call: TRBJ2-3; cdr3_aa: CASSLDRGWGGTDTQYF
v_call: TRBV7-8; clone_size: NA; j_call: TRBJ1-3; cdr3_aa: CASSLALMGQSGNTIYF
v_call: TRBV18; clone_size: NA; j_call: TRBJ2-3; cdr3_aa: CASSPLASGDTQYF
v_call: TRBV6-5; clone_size: NA; j_call: TRBJ2-7; cdr3_aa: CASSYSGLEQYF
v_call: TRBV10-1; clone_size: NA; j_call: TRBJ2-7; cdr3_aa: CASSDGQGYEQYF
v_call: TRBV6-1; clone_size: NA; j_call: TRBJ1-6; cdr3_aa: CASSEAGGNSPLHF
v_call: TRBV19; clone_size: NA; j_call: TRBJ1-6; cdr3_aa: CASSTDRGNSPLHF
v_call: TRBV19; clone_size: few; j_call: TRBJ1-5; cdr3_aa: CASSINWGGNQPQHF
v_call: TRBV19; clone_size: NA; j_call: TRBJ2-2; cdr3_aa: CASSISRVGNTGELFF
v_call: TRBV19; clone_size: NA; j_call: TRBJ1-2; cdr3_aa: CASSIGRVHGYTF
v_call: TRBV19; clone_size: few; j_call: TRBJ2-1; cdr3_aa: CASSISATPSYNEQFF
v_call: TRBV5-1; clone_size: NA; j_call: TRBJ1-5; cdr3_aa: CASSLEGQPQHF
v_call: TRBV4-3; clone_size: NA; j_call: TRBJ1-2; cdr3_aa: CASSPNLGQELYGYTF
v_call: TRBV5-6; clone_size: few; j_call: TRBJ1-2; cdr3_aa: CASSFSDSGYTF
v_call: TRBV19; clone_size: NA; j_call: TRBJ2-7; cdr3_aa: CASNTGGTAYEQYF
v_call: TRBV6-4; clone_size: NA; j_call: TRBJ2-1; cdr3_aa: CASSDPTSNHNEQFF
v_call: TRBV7-9; clone_size: NA; j_call: TRBJ2-5; cdr3_aa: CASSSSSGRKETQYF
v_call: TRBV5-1; clone_size: NA; j_call: TRBJ2-5; cdr3_aa: CATRQGGWQETQYF
v_call: TRBV28; clone_size: once; j_call: TRBJ2-5; cdr3_aa: CASRETGRETQYF
v_call: TRBV5-4; clone_size: NA; j_call: TRBJ1-2; cdr3_aa: CASLGGTGGYTF
v_call: TRBV29-1; clone_size: NA; j_call: TRBJ1-2; cdr3_aa: CSVPDDSLSYGYTF
v_call: TRBV15; clone_size: NA; j_call: TRBJ1-5; cdr3_aa: CATSRGGQGPNQPQHF
v_call: TRBV6-5; clone_size: NA; j_call: TRBJ1-3; cdr3_aa: CASSYSGQGGDTIYF
v_call: TRBV5-4; clone_size: NA; j_call: TRBJ1-1; cdr3_aa: CASSLFGGGYTEAFF
v_call: TRBV19; clone_size: NA; j_call: TRBJ1-2; cdr3_aa: CASSIVGQNYGYTF
v_call: TRBV27; clone_size: NA; j_call: TRBJ2-4; cdr3_aa: CASSRGEAKNIQYF
v_call: TRBV7-6; clone_size: NA; j_call: TRBJ1-6; cdr3_aa: CASSLSPGGRGGSPLHF
v_call: TRBV11-2; clone_size: NA; j_call: TRBJ2-2; cdr3_aa: CASSIRLAGNTGELFF
v_call: TRBV6-1; clone_size: NA; j_call: TRBJ2-7; cdr3_aa: CASSGARGKVYEQYF
v_call: TRBV19; clone_size: once; j_call: TRBJ1-4; cdr3_aa: CASSPTQTDPEKLFF
v_call: TRBV10-3; clone_size: few; j_call: TRBJ1-2; cdr3_aa: CAIYTQGGANYGYTF
v_call: TRBV4-1; clone_size: once; j_call: TRBJ1-1; cdr3_aa: CASSQERTGLAFF
v_call: TRBV6-5; clone_size: once; j_call: TRBJ1-1; cdr3_aa: CASSSPRVDTEAFF
v_call: TRBV7-9; clone_size: NA; j_call: TRBJ2-5; cdr3_aa: CASSLQRGRLETQYF
v_call: TRBV6-1; clone_size: NA; j_call: TRBJ2-1; cdr3_aa: CASSEPILAEGEQFF
v_call: TRBV5-1; clone_size: NA; j_call: TRBJ1-1; cdr3_aa: CASSLNVGQVVAFF
v_call: TRBV10-3; clone_size: NA; j_call: TRBJ2-5; cdr3_aa: CAISEPGIPKGETQYF
v_call: TRBV10-3; clone_size: NA; j_call: TRBJ2-6; cdr3_aa: CAISVRGSGANVLTF
v_call: TRBV7-8; clone_size: few; j_call: TRBJ1-2; cdr3_aa: CASHVSGRTDYGYTF
v_call: TRBV5-1; clone_size: NA; j_call: TRBJ2-2; cdr3_aa: CASSLTVAGELFF
v_call: TRBV18; clone_size: NA; j_call: TRBJ1-2; cdr3_aa: CASSPYPGTNYGYTF
v_call: TRBV11-2; clone_size: NA; j_call: TRBJ2-7; cdr3_aa: CASTRTGTPPYEQYF
v_call: TRBV6-6; clone_size: once; j_call: TRBJ1-2; cdr3_aa: CASSYKTGLGYGYTF
v_call: TRBV19; clone_size: NA; j_call: TRBJ2-7; cdr3_aa: CASSIAPRQGLYEQYF
v_call: TRBV7-9; clone_size: many; j_call: TRBJ2-3; cdr3_aa: CASSLDRDTQYF
v_call: TRBV5-6; clone_size: few; j_call: TRBJ2-1; cdr3_aa: CASSPESGLLYNEQFF
v_call: TRBV7-2; clone_size: NA; j_call: TRBJ2-7; cdr3_aa: CASSPRDRVYEQYF
v_call: TRBV19; clone_size: NA; j_call: TRBJ2-5; cdr3_aa: CASSDSSRETQYF
v_call: TRBV2; clone_size: NA; j_call: TRBJ2-1; cdr3_aa: CASTSGSSVGEQFF
v_call: TRBV9; clone_size: NA; j_call: TRBJ2-1; cdr3_aa: CASSARGGNYNEQFF
v_call: TRBV7-9; clone_size: NA; j_call: TRBJ2-1; cdr3_aa: CASSHRTSGSSYNEQFF
v_call: TRBV7-9; clone_size: NA; j_call: TRBJ2-7; cdr3_aa: CASSLVGRGQNEQYF
v_call: TRBV2; clone_size: NA; j_call: TRBJ2-1; cdr3_aa: CASSEASGGDYNEQFF